This TCR beta chain was recorded in a study of control samples from healthy donors and cancer patients (TCRdb year 2020). Libraries were constructed by the immunoSEQ multiplex PCR assay. Held by TCRdb, this immuneACCESS table contains in-frame sequences only and omits some clones. Under half of the omission traces to an unresolved V gene where checked; the cause of the rest is unknown. The sample yields some 150,000 clones; 80% to 95% were counted once. The biggest ten clones account for roughly 3.2% of the sample. Worth noting for this clone: The specificity of this receptor is unknown. No quality values exist for individual bases; no much larger clone is one base distant.

The germline V gene supplies CDR1 MDHEN and CDR2 SYDVKM. The CDR3 runs 14 amino acids, cysteine and phenylalanine included. Only CDR3 DNA is held: 42 bases, read in frame from base 1. V is cut back by 6 bases and J by 0 bases, with 4 bases in the junction unmatched. The rearrangement joined TRBV28 to TRBJ2-7, with 8 bases aligning to TRBD1. The sequence was obtained from a man aged 30 to 45 in good health. The sample comprised blood. The CDR3 reads CASSPGGTSYEQYF. The nucleotides are TGTGCCAGCAGCCCAGGGGGCACCTCCTACGAGCAGTACTTC.